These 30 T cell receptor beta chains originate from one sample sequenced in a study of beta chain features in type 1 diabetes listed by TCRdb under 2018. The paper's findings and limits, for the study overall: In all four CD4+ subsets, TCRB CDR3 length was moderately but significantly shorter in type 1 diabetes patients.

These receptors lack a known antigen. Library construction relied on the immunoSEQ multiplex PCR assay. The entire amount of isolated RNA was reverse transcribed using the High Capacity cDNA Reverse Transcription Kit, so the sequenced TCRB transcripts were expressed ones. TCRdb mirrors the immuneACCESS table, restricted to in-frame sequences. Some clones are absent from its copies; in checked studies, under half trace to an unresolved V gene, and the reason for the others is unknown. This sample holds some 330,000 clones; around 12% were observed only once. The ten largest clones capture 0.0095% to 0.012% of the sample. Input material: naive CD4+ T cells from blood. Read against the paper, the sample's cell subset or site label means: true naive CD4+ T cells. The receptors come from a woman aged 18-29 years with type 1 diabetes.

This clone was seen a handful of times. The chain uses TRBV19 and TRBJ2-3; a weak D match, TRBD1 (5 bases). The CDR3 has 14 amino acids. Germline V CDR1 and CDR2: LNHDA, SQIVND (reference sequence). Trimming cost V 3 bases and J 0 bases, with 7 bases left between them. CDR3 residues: CASSIRESTDTQYF. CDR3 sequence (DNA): TGTGCCAGTAGTATCAGGGAAAGCACAGATACGCAGTATTTT.

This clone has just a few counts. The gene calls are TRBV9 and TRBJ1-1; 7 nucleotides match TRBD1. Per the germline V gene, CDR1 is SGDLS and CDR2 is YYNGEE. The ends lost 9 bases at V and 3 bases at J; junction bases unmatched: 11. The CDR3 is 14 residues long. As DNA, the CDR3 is TGTGCCACTACCCAGGGGGGCATATACACTGAAGCTTTCTTT. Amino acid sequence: CATTQGGIYTEAFF.

The CDR3, as DNA: TGTGCCAGCAGCTACACCGGGGAGCTGTTTTTT. Amino acid sequence: CASSYTGELFF. The chain has TRBV2 and TRBJ2-2; D gene uncertain. The V gene lost 6 bases and the J gene lost 3 bases, with 2 bases spanning the gap. The CDR3 totals 11 residues. Per the germline V gene, CDR1 is SNHLY and CDR2 is FYNNEI.

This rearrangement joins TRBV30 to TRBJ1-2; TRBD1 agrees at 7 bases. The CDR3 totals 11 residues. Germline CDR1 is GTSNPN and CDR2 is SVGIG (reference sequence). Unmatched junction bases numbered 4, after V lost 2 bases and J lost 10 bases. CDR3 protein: CAWSQTGSYTF. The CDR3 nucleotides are TGTGCCTGGAGTCAGACAGGGTCCTACACCTTC.

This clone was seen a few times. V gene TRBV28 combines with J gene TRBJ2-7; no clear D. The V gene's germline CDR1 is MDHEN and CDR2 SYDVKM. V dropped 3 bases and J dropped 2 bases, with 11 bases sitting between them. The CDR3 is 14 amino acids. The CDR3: CASSFSSKAYEQYF. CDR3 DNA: TGTGCCAGCAGTTTTAGTTCCAAAGCCTACGAGCAGTACTTC. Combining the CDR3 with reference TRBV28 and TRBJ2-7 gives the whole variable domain DVKVTQSSRYLVKRTGEKVFLECVQDMDHENMFWYRQDPGLGLRLIYFSYDVKMKEKGDIPEGYSVSREKKERFSLILESASTNQTSMYLCASSFSSKAYEQYFGPGTRLTVT.

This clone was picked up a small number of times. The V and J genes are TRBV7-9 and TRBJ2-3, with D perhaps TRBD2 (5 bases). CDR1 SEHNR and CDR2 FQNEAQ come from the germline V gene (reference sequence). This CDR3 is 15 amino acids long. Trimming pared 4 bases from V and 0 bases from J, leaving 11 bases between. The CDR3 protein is CASSSRSASTDTQYF. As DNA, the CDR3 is TGTGCCAGCAGCTCTCGTAGCGCGAGCACAGATACGCAGTATTTT.

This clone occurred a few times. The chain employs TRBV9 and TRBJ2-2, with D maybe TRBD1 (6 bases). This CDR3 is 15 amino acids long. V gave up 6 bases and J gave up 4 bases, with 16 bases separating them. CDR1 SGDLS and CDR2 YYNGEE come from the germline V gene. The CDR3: CASTTSDRPTGELFF. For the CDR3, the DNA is TGTGCCAGCACCACTTCGGACAGACCCACCGGGGAGCTGTTTTTT.

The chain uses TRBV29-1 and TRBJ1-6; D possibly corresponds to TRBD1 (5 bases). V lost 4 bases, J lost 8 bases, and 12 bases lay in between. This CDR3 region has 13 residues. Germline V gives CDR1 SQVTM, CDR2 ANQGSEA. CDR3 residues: CSVGEEGHSPLHF. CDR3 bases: TGCAGCGTTGGGGAGGAGGGACATTCACCCCTCCACTTT.

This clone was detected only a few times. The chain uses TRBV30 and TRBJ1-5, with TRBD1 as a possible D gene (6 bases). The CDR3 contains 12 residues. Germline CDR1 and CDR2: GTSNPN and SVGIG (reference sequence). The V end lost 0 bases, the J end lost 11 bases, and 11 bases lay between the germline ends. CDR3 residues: CAWSVAPGAQHF. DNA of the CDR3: TGTGCCTGGAGTGTGGCCCCAGGGGCCCAGCATTTT.

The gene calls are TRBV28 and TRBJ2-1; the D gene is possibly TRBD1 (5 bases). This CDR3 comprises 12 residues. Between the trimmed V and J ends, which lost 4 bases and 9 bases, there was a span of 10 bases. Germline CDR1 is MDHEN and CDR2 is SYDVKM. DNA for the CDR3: TGTGCCAGCAGTTGGGGCGCGCCTGAGCAGTTCTTC. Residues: CASSWGAPEQFF.

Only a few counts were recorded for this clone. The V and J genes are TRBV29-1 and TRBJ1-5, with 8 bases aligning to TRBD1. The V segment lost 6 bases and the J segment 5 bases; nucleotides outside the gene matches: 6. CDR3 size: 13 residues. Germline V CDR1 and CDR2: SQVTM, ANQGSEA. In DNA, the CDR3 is TGCAGCGTACAACAGGGGGGGGATCAGCCCCAGCATTTT. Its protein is CSVQQGGDQPQHF. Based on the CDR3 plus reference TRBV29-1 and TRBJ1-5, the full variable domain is SAVISQKPSRDICQRGTSLTIQCQVDSQVTMMFWYRQQPGQSLTLIATANQGSEATYESGFVIDKFPISRPNLTFSTLTVSNMSPEDSSIYLCSVQQGGDQPQHFGDGTRLSIL.

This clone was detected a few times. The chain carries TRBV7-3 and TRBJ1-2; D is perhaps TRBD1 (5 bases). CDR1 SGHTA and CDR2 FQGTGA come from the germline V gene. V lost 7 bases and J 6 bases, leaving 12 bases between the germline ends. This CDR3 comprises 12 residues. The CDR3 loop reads CASNPTGDGYTF. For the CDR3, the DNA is TGTGCCAGCAACCCGACGGGGGATGGCTACACCTTC.

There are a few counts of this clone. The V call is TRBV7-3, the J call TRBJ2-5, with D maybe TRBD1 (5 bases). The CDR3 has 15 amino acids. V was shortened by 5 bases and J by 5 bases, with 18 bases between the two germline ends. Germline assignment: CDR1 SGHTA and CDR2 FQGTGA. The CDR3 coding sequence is TGTGCCAGCAGCCGCGTCCAGGGTTTGGGGGAGACCCAGTACTTC. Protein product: CASSRVQGLGETQYF.

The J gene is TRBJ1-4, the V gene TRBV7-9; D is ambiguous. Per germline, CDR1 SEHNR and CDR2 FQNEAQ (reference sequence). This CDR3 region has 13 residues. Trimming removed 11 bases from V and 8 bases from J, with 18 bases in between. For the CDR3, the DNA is TGTGCCGAAAGCGAGGGCTCTGGAGAAAAACTGTTTTTT. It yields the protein CAESEGSGEKLFF.

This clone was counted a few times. DNA of the CDR3: TGCGCCAGCAGCTTACGATCTAGCGGAAGCTCCTACAATGAGCAGTTCTTC. As protein: CASSLRSSGSSYNEQFF. The J gene is TRBJ2-1, the V gene TRBV5-1, with 7 bases identical to TRBD2. Germline V gives CDR1 SGHRS, CDR2 YFSETQ. The CDR3 sequence is 17 residues long. The trim removed 2 bases at V and 0 bases at J, leaving 8 bases unmatched.

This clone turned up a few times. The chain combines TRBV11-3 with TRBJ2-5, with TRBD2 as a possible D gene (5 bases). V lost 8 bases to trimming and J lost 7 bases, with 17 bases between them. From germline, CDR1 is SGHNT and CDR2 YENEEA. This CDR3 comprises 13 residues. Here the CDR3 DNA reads TGTGCCAGCCAAGGGCGGGTGGATAGGACCCAGTACTTC. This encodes CASQGRVDRTQYF.

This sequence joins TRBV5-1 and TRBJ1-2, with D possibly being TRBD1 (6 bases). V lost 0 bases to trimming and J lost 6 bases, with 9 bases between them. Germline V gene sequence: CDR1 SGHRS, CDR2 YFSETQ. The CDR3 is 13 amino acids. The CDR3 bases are TGCGCCAGCAGCTTGGACAGGGTCGATGGCTACACCTTC. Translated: CASSLDRVDGYTF.

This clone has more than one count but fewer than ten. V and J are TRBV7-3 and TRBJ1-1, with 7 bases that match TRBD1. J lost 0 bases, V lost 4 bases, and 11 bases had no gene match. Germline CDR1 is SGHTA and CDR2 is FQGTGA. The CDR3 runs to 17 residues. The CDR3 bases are TGTGCCAGCAGCTCAAGTGAGGGACAGCGATTGAACACTGAAGCTTTCTTT. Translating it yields CASSSSEGQRLNTEAFF.

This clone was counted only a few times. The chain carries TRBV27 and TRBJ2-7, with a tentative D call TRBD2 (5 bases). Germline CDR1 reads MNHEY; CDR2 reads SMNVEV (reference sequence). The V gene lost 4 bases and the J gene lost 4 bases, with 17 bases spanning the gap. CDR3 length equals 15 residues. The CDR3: CASSSSGRGPYEQYF. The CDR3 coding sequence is TGTGCCAGCAGTTCCTCGGGCCGAGGGCCATACGAGCAGTACTTC.

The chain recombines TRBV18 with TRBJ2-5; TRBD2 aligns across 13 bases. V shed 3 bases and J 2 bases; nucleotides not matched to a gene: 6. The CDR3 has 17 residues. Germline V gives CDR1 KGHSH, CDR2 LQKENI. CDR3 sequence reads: CASSPRTSGGTQETQYF. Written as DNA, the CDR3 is TGTGCCAGCTCACCGCGGACTAGCGGGGGTACGCAAGAGACCCAGTACTTC.

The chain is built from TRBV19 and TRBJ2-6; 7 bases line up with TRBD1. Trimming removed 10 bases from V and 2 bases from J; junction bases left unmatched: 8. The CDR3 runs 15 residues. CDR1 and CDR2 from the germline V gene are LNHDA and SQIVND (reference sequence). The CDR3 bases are TGTGCCACCTCAGGGGGAAGGGCTGGGGCCAACGTCCTGACTTTC. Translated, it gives CATSGGRAGANVLTF. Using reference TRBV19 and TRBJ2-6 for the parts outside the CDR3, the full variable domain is DGGITQSPKYLFRKEGQNVTLSCEQNLNHDAMYWYRQDPGQGLRLIYYSQIVNDFQKGDIAEGYSVSREKKESFPLTVTSAQKNPTAFYLCATSGGRAGANVLTFGAGSRLTVL.

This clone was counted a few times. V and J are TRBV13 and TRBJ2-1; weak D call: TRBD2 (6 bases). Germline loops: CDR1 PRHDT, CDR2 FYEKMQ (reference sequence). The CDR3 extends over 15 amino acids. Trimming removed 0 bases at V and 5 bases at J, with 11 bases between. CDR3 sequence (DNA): TGTGCCAGCAGCTTAGGGGGGAGGTCGAACAATGAGCAGTTCTTC. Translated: CASSLGGRSNNEQFF.

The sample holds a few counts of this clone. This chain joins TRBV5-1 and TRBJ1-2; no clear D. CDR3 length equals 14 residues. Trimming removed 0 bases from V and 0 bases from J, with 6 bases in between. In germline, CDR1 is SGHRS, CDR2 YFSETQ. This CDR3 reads CASSLDAANYGYTF. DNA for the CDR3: TGCGCCAGCAGCTTGGATGCAGCTAACTATGGCTACACCTTC.

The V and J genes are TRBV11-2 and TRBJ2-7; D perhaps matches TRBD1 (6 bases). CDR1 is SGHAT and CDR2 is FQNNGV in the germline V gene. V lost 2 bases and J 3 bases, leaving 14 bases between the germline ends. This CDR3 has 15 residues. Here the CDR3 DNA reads TGTGCCAGCAGCTTACTGACGGGACACGGCTACGAGCAGTACTTC. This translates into CASSLLTGHGYEQYF. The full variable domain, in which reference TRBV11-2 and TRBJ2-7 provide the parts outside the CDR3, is EAGVAQSPRYKIIEKRQSVAFWCNPISGHATLYWYQQILGQGPKLLIQFQNNGVVDDSQLPKDRFSAERLKGVDSTLKIQPAKLEDSAVYLCASSLLTGHGYEQYFGPGTRLTVT.

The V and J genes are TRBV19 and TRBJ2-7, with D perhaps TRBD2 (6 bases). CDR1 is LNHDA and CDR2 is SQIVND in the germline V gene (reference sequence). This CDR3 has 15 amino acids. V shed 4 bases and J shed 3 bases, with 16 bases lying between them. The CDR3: CASSTEGSSHYEQYF. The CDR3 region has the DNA TGTGCCAGTAGTACGGAGGGGTCTTCCCACTACGAGCAGTACTTC. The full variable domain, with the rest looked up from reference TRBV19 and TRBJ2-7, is DGGITQSPKYLFRKEGQNVTLSCEQNLNHDAMYWYRQDPGQGLRLIYYSQIVNDFQKGDIAEGYSVSREKKESFPLTVTSAQKNPTAFYLCASSTEGSSHYEQYFGPGTRLTVT.

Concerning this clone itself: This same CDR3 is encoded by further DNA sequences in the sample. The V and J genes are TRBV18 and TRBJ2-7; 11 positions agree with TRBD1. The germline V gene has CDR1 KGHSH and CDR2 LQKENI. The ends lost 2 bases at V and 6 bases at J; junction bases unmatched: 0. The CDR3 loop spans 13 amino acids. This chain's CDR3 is CASSPGTGGEQYF. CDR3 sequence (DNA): TGTGCCAGCTCACCAGGGACAGGGGGCGAGCAGTACTTC.

CDR3 protein: CASSPLYEQYF. CDR3 sequence (DNA): TGTGCCAGCAGCCCCCTCTACGAGCAGTACTTC. The chain joins TRBV14 to TRBJ2-7; no definite D call. This CDR3 has 11 residues. Deletions cut 4 bases from V and 3 bases from J, with 4 bases between. The germline V gene encodes CDR1 SGHDN and CDR2 FVKESK.

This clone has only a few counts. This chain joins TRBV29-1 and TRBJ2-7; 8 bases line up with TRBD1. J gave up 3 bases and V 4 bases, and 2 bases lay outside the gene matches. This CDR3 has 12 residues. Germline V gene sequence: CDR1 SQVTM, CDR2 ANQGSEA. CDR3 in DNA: TGCAGCGTTGGCGGGACAGGCTACGAGCAGTACTTC. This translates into CSVGGTGYEQYF.

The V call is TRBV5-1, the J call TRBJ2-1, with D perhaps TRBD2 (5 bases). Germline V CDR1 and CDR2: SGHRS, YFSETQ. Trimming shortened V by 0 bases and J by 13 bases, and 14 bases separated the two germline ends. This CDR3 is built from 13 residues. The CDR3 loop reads CASSLAAGPLQFF. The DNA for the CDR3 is TGCGCCAGCAGCTTGGCCGCGGGTCCACTACAGTTCTTC.

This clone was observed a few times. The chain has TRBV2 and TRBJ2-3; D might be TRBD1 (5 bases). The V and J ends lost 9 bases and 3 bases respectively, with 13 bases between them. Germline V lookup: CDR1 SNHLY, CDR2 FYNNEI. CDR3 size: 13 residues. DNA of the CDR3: TGTGCCAGTGAAAGGGGTAGAACAGATACGCAGTATTTT. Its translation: CASERGRTDTQYF.